This is a list of T cell receptor beta chains from one sample in a study of Graves' ophthalmopathy and Graves' hyperthyroidism. TCRdb used MiXCR to reprocess the multiplex PCR reads, holding one entry per CDR3 protein. The repertoire holds over 500,000 distinct CDR3 sequences, with approximately 22% as singletons. Sequencing was done on a sample of peripheral blood. The source of these receptors is a woman younger than 35 with stable Graves' hyperthyroidism. Some clones in this sample may be carry-over from other donors' samples. CDR3s include the opening cysteine and the closing phenylalanine or tryptophan. Fields, in order: CDR3 DNA, CDR3 protein, V gene, clone size, J gene, D gene, CDR3 length. A D gene is named only where the DNA matches it firmly. Clone size appears in some rows only: once, few, many, or a class for an expanded clone.

cdr3_nt: TGTGCCAGCAGCCAAGTGATGGCAGGGCGGGGAGAGACCCAGTACTTC
cdr3_aa: CASSQVMAGRGETQYF
v_call: TRBV3-1
clone_size: -
j_call: TRBJ2-5
d_call: -
cdr3_length: 16

cdr3_nt: TGCGCCAGCAGCCAAGCCCCAACAGCACGCGACATTCAGTACTTC
cdr3_aa: CASSQAPTARDIQYF
v_call: TRBV4-1
clone_size: -
j_call: TRBJ2-4
d_call: -
cdr3_length: 15

cdr3_nt: TGTGCCAGCAGGGATAGGGGGGGCTGGTCCCACGAGCAGTACTTC
cdr3_aa: CASRDRGGWSHEQYF
v_call: TRBV6-1
clone_size: many
j_call: TRBJ2-7
d_call: -
cdr3_length: 15

cdr3_nt: TGTGCCACCAGTGACACGGGACGGCGAACGGGCTACACCTTC
cdr3_aa: CATSDTGRRTGYTF
v_call: TRBV24-1
clone_size: few
j_call: TRBJ1-2
d_call: -
cdr3_length: 14

cdr3_nt: TGTGCCATCAGTGATGGCGGACAAGAGACCCAGTACTTC
cdr3_aa: CAISDGGQETQYF
v_call: TRBV10-3
clone_size: -
j_call: TRBJ2-5
d_call: -
cdr3_length: 13

cdr3_nt: TGCAGTGCTAGTCCCGACAGGGGGCGGGAGACCAAGTACTTC
cdr3_aa: CSASPDRGRETKYF
v_call: TRBV20-1
clone_size: few
j_call: TRBJ2-5
d_call: TRBD1
cdr3_length: 14

cdr3_nt: TGTGCTAGTGGTTTGGCCGACACGAACTATGGCTACACCTTC
cdr3_aa: CASGLADTNYGYTF
v_call: TRBV12-5
clone_size: once
j_call: TRBJ1-2
d_call: -
cdr3_length: 14

cdr3_nt: TGTGCCAGCAGTTTAGGGCGGGGGGCTGGGGTATACTTC
cdr3_aa: CASSLGRGAGVYF
v_call: TRBV12-3/TRBV12-4
clone_size: many
j_call: TRBJ2-7
d_call: TRBD2
cdr3_length: 13

cdr3_nt: TGTGCCAGTAGAAGGGGGGCTAGGACCGGGGAGCTGTTTTTT
cdr3_aa: CASRRGARTGELFF
v_call: TRBV19
clone_size: -
j_call: TRBJ2-2
d_call: -
cdr3_length: 14

cdr3_nt: TGTGCCAGCAGTCCTGTGGGCACCTTCCGGACCCAGTACTTC
cdr3_aa: CASSPVGTFRTQYF
v_call: TRBV27
clone_size: many
j_call: TRBJ2-5
d_call: -
cdr3_length: 14

cdr3_nt: TGCAGTGCCACGTTGGGTCAGGGGGGGGAGACCCAGTACTTC
cdr3_aa: CSATLGQGGETQYF
v_call: TRBV20-1
clone_size: few
j_call: TRBJ2-5
d_call: -
cdr3_length: 14

cdr3_nt: TGCAGTGCTAGTAGGCAGAACTATGGCTACACCTTC
cdr3_aa: CSASRQNYGYTF
v_call: TRBV20-1
clone_size: -
j_call: TRBJ1-2
d_call: -
cdr3_length: 12

cdr3_nt: TGCAGTGCGGCTACACAAACGCCTGGAAACACCATATATTTT
cdr3_aa: CSAATQTPGNTIYF
v_call: TRBV20-1
clone_size: many
j_call: TRBJ1-3
d_call: -
cdr3_length: 14

cdr3_nt: TGCAGCGTTGAAGAGGCCAGGGGTGGTGGCTACACCTTC
cdr3_aa: CSVEEARGGGYTF
v_call: TRBV29-1
clone_size: many
j_call: TRBJ1-2
d_call: -
cdr3_length: 13

cdr3_nt: TGTGCCAGCAGCTTCGGGGAAAGCTCTGGAAACACCATATATTTT
cdr3_aa: CASSFGESSGNTIYF
v_call: TRBV7-9
clone_size: few
j_call: TRBJ1-3
d_call: -
cdr3_length: 15

cdr3_nt: TGCGCCAGCAGCAACTTGGGACAGGGTGGAGAGACCCAGTACTTC
cdr3_aa: CASSNLGQGGETQYF
v_call: TRBV5-1
clone_size: few
j_call: TRBJ2-5
d_call: TRBD1
cdr3_length: 15

cdr3_nt: TGTGCCAACAATCATGTAGGGGATGATTCACCCCTCCACTTT
cdr3_aa: CANNHVGDDSPLHF
v_call: TRBV12-3/TRBV12-4
clone_size: once
j_call: TRBJ1-6
d_call: -
cdr3_length: 14

cdr3_nt: TGCGCCAGCAGCTTGGCTTGGCGGAGAGACACCGGGGAGCTGTTTTTT
cdr3_aa: CASSLAWRRDTGELFF
v_call: TRBV5-1
clone_size: few
j_call: TRBJ2-2
d_call: -
cdr3_length: 16

cdr3_nt: TGCGCCAGCAGCCAAGCGGGGCTAGCGGGAGTCCGGGCCAAAAACATTCAGTACTTC
cdr3_aa: CASSQAGLAGVRAKNIQYF
v_call: TRBV4-1
clone_size: few
j_call: TRBJ2-4
d_call: TRBD2
cdr3_length: 19

cdr3_nt: TGCAGTGCTAGACCTGGACCAGACGAGCAGTACTTC
cdr3_aa: CSARPGPDEQYF
v_call: TRBV20-1
clone_size: -
j_call: TRBJ2-7
d_call: -
cdr3_length: 12

cdr3_nt: TGCAGCGTGGGGTCTGAAAATGGTATCCACGAGCAGTACTTC
cdr3_aa: CSVGSENGIHEQYF
v_call: TRBV29-1
clone_size: many
j_call: TRBJ2-7
d_call: -
cdr3_length: 14

cdr3_nt: TGTGCCAGCAGACCTCGAAGGATAGACCTAAGGAGCAATCAGCCCCAGCATTTT
cdr3_aa: CASRPRRIDLRSNQPQHF
v_call: TRBV6-4
clone_size: many
j_call: TRBJ1-5
d_call: -
cdr3_length: 18

cdr3_nt: TGCAGTGCACCAAAAAGACAGGGTGGCTACGAGCAGTACTTC
cdr3_aa: CSAPKRQGGYEQYF
v_call: TRBV20-1
clone_size: few
j_call: TRBJ2-7
d_call: TRBD1
cdr3_length: 14

cdr3_nt: TGCGCCAGCAGCCGCCAAGACAGGAGTAACTATGGCTACACCTTC
cdr3_aa: CASSRQDRSNYGYTF
v_call: TRBV4-1
clone_size: -
j_call: TRBJ1-2
d_call: -
cdr3_length: 15

cdr3_nt: TGTGCCAGCAGTTTTTGGACAGGCGAATATTCACCCCTCCACTTT
cdr3_aa: CASSFWTGEYSPLHF
v_call: TRBV12-3/TRBV12-4
clone_size: -
j_call: TRBJ1-6
d_call: TRBD1
cdr3_length: 15

cdr3_nt: TGCAGTGCGTCCACCCAGTCGGGTGACTATGGCTACACCTTC
cdr3_aa: CSASTQSGDYGYTF
v_call: TRBV20-1
clone_size: -
j_call: TRBJ1-2
d_call: -
cdr3_length: 14

cdr3_nt: TGTGCCAGCAGTGGAGGCCTCGGAGGGAATTCACCCCTCCACTTT
cdr3_aa: CASSGGLGGNSPLHF
v_call: TRBV6-1
clone_size: many
j_call: TRBJ1-6
d_call: -
cdr3_length: 15